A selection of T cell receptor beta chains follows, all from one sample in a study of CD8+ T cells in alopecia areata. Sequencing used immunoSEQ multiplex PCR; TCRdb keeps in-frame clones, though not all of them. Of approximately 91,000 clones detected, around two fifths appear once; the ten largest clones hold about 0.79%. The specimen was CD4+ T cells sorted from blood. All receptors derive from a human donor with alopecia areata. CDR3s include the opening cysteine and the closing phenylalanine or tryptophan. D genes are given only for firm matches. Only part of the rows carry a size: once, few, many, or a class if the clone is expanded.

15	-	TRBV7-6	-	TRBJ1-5	CASSLARGGNQPQHF	TGTGCCAGCAGCTTAGCCCGGGGGGGCAATCAGCCCCAGCATTTT
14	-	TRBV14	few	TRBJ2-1	CASSHSGWVNEQFF	TGTGCCAGCAGCCATTCAGGGTGGGTCAATGAGCAGTTCTTC
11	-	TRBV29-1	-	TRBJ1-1	CSAAENTEAFF	TGCAGCGCGGCAGAGAACACTGAAGCTTTCTTT
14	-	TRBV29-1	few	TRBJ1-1	CSVALNRERTEAFF	TGCAGCGTTGCGCTTAACAGGGAGAGAACTGAAGCTTTCTTT
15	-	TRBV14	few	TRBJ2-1	CASSQERLAGYEQFF	TGTGCCAGCAGCCAAGAAAGGCTCGCGGGGTATGAGCAGTTCTTC
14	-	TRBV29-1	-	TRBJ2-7	CSVGVADGPYEQYF	TGCAGCGTTGGCGTAGCGGATGGACCCTACGAGCAGTACTTC
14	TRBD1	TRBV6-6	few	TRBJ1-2	CASSYGGQVSGYTF	TGTGCCAGCAGTTACGGTGGACAGGTCTCTGGCTACACCTTC
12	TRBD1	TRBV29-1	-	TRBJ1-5	CSVGQGNQPQHF	TGCAGCGTAGGACAGGGTAATCAGCCCCAGCATTTT
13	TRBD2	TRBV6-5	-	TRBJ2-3	CATRAGATDTQYF	TGTGCCACCCGAGCGGGAGCCACAGATACGCAGTATTTT
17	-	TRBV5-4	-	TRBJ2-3	CASSPQGSTRLADTQYF	TGTGCCAGCAGCCCTCAAGGGTCGACACGATTGGCAGATACGCAGTATTTT
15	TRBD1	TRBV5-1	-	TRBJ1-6	CASSLLTGVDSPLHF	TGCGCCAGCAGCTTACTAACAGGGGTCGATTCACCCCTCCACTTT
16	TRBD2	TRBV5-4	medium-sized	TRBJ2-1	CASKAQSGGSYNEQFF	TGTGCCAGCAAGGCACAGAGCGGGGGGAGCTACAATGAGCAGTTCTTC
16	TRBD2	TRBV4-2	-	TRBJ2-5	CASSLNPAGGQKTQYF	TGTGCCAGCAGCCTGAACCCAGCGGGGGGGCAAAAGACCCAGTACTTC
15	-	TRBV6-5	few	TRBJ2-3	CASSYRRGGTDTQYF	TGTGCCAGCAGTTACCGGCGGGGAGGCACAGATACGCAGTATTTT
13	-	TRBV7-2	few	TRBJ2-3	CASSFRGEDTQYF	TGTGCCAGCAGCTTCAGGGGGGAGGATACGCAGTATTTT
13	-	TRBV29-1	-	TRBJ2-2	CSVGGQYTGELFF	TGCAGCGTGGGGGGACAATACACCGGGGAGCTGTTTTTT
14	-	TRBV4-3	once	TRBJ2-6	CASSHHSGANVLTF	TGCGCCAGCAGCCACCATTCTGGGGCCAACGTCCTGACTTTC
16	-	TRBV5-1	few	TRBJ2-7	CASSSRGTMGYEEQYF	TGCGCCAGCAGCTCCCGAGGGACAATGGGGTATGAGGAGCAGTACTTC
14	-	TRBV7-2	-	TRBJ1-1	CASSLRSLQGEAFF	TGTGCCAGCAGCTTACGGAGCCTACAAGGAGAAGCTTTCTTT
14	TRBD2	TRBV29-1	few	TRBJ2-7	CSVKPSGRVYEQYF	TGCAGCGTTAAACCCAGCGGGAGAGTTTACGAGCAGTACTTC
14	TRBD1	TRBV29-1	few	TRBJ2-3	CSATDRGLADTQYF	TGCAGCGCAACAGACAGGGGGCTTGCAGATACGCAGTATTTT
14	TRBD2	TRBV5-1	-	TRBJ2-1	CASNGGSSYNEQFF	TGCGCCAGCAACGGCGGGAGCTCCTACAATGAGCAGTTCTTC
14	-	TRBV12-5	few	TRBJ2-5	CASGGPGPKETQYF	TGTGCTAGTGGGGGACCGGGACCCAAAGAGACCCAGTACTTC
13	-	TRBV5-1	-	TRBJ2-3	CASSLDTSDTQYF	TGCGCCAGCAGCCTGGACACCTCTGATACGCAGTATTTT
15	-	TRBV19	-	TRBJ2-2	CASKPGTLNTGELFF	TGTGCCAGTAAGCCCGGGACATTAAACACCGGGGAGCTGTTTTTT
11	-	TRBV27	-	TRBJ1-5	CASSPPQPQHF	TGTGCCAGCAGTCCCCCACAGCCCCAGCATTTT
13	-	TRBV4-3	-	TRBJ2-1	CASSRDPYNEQFF	TGCGCCAGCAGCCGGGACCCCTACAATGAGCAGTTCTTC
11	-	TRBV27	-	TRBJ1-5	CASSGGQPQHF	TGTGCCAGCAGCGGAGGGCAGCCCCAGCATTTT
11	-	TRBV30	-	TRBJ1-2	CAWSGHGGYTF	TGTGCCTGGAGCGGACACGGGGGCTACACCTTC
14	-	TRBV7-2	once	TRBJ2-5	CASSMTGHQETQYF	TGTGCCAGCAGTATGACTGGCCATCAAGAGACCCAGTACTTC
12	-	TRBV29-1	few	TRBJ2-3	CSVQQVADTQYF	TGCAGCGTTCAACAAGTGGCAGATACGCAGTATTTT
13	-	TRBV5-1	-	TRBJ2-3	CASSFQQTDTQYF	TGCGCCAGCAGCTTCCAGCAAACAGATACGCAGTATTTT